The rows below give T cell receptor beta chains drawn from one sample of a study of cytomegalovirus exposure and HLA in healthy donors. Generated by immunoSEQ multiplex PCR, the TCRdb table keeps only in-frame clones and is missing some. The sample contains hundreds of thousands of clones, approximately 87% of which appear only once. Sequenced: PBMCs. These receptors all stem from a woman between 18 and 30 years old in good health and CMV-seronegative. CDR3s leave out the opening cysteine and the closing phenylalanine or tryptophan.

TRBV7-2 ASSRGGYEQY
TRBV6-6 ASSFPSAASSYEQY
TRBV29-1 SSREGHNYGYT
TRBV18 ASSPPFGQGDEQY
TRBV9 ASSVGASGSKRDTQY
TRBV9 ASSVEDRPYNEQF
TRBV19 ASRYTGGPGELF
TRBV5-1 ASSLDFGGRNMNTEAF
TRBV11-2 ASSSQASYGYT
TRBV5-1 ASSFEQSTDTQY
TRBV6-5 ASQSASLNTEAF
TRBV11-1 ASSLGRSWGTGDTEAF
TRBV11-3 ASSSRFTDTQY
TRBV18 ASSPNPGGVTEAF
TRBV5-1 ASSPAGSSLPGELF
TRBV20-1 KFQRGETQY
TRBV7-2 ASSLLHSYNEQF
TRBV29-1 SVDWASETQY
TRBV6-1 ASSERLAGKSGANVLT
TRBV5-1 AVSGRTREQY
TRBV19 ASSALALYNEQF
TRBV6-1 ASSETGVRGNEQF
TRBV5-6 ASSLTGMNTGELF
TRBV18 ASSRASDTQY
TRBV7-9 ASSKPGSRIGGYT
TRBV28 ASSTHYGYT
TRBV4-1 ASSQVPSGYNEQF
TRBV4-1 ASSQLTHSANTGELF
TRBV19 ASSIPSSGGYEQY
TRBV6-5 ASSYGGGINYGYT
TRBV28 ASKGSGNQPQH
TRBV2 ASSTGLAGGETQY
TRBV7-9 ASSRGLSGIYEQY
TRBV18 ASSPRGGGADEQY
TRBV9 ASSVEGRVTGVGNTIY
TRBV28 ASREVADYGYT
TRBV30 AWAGTGGRGSEQY
TRBV5-4 ASSVAGSGKPQH
TRBV27 ASSFSSGNTIY
TRBV7-9 ASESGGRGKVT
TRBV19 ASSIVPGTGYGYT